This paragraph reports one T cell receptor beta chain. These data originate in a study of cytomegalovirus exposure and HLA in healthy donors. Trimming removed 6 bases from V and 2 bases from J; junction bases left unmatched: 5. Per the germline V gene, CDR1 is MNHEY and CDR2 is SMNVEV (reference sequence). The CDR3 is 14 amino acids. The assay was immunoSEQ multiplex PCR, and TCRdb's table has in-frame clones only and misses some. This sample has around 50,000 clones, with approximately 93% found just once. The sequenced sample was PBMCs. The sequence was obtained from a young woman in good health and CMV-seronegative. The chain links TRBV27 to TRBJ1-2; 8 nucleotides agree with TRBD1. The CDR3 protein is CASSPRGLNYGYTF. CDR3 DNA sequence: TGTGCCAGCAGCCCCAGGGGGCTAAACTATGGCTACACCTTC.